This is a list of T cell receptor beta chains from one sample in a study of graft-versus-host responses after intestinal transplantation. Measured with immunoSEQ multiplex PCR; TCRdb has only the in-frame clones, and not every one. The table lists fewer than 5,500 clones, approximately 72% of them singletons. Source: PBMCs, taken about 540 days after intestinal transplant. These receptors were obtained from a human patient who received an intestinal transplant, so some T cells may come from the graft donor. CDR3s include the opening cysteine and the closing phenylalanine or tryptophan. The D gene is left open where the match is weak. Only some rows state a clone size, as once, few, many or a class for expanded clones.

clone size	V gene	D gene	J gene	CDR3 DNA	CDR3 protein
few	TRBV6-5	TRBD1	TRBJ1-1	TGTGCCAGCAGTGAATTAGGGGACAGCACTGAAGCTTTCTTT	CASSELGDSTEAFF
few	TRBV27	TRBD2	TRBJ2-7	TGTGCCAGCAGTTCCATAGCGGGGGGCCGTTACGAGCAGTACTTC	CASSSIAGGRYEQYF
few	TRBV6-1	NA	TRBJ2-5	TGTGCCAGCAGTGAAGTGGAGCGGGCTCAAGAGACCCAGTACTTC	CASSEVERAQETQYF
NA	TRBV11-2	NA	TRBJ1-2	TGTGCCAGCAGCGCATTACAGGACATCTATGGCTACACCTTC	CASSALQDIYGYTF
NA	TRBV4-3	NA	TRBJ1-2	TGCGCCAGCAGCCGTACTACAGCTAACTATGGCTACACCTTC	CASSRTTANYGYTF
NA	TRBV6-1	TRBD2	TRBJ2-3	TGTGCCAGCAGTACCTTAGCGGGCTACACAGATACGCAGTATTTT	CASSTLAGYTDTQYF
once	TRBV6-4	TRBD1	TRBJ2-3	TGTGCCAGCAGCTTAGGGACAGGGGATACAGATACGCAGTATTTT	CASSLGTGDTDTQYF
NA	TRBV11-2	NA	TRBJ2-7	TGTGCCAGCACCCGATCGGGGGGCCAATACGAGCAGTACTTC	CASTRSGGQYEQYF
NA	TRBV11-2	NA	TRBJ1-1	TGTGCCAGCAGCTTAGATCTCCCCACTGAAGCTTTCTTT	CASSLDLPTEAFF
NA	TRBV7-1	NA	TRBJ1-3	TGTGCCAGCAGCTTTCAGGGTGGGGGAAACACCATATATTTT	CASSFQGGGNTIYF
NA	TRBV6-5	NA	TRBJ1-1	TGTGCCAGCAGTTACGGGGGGCCGAACACTGAAGCTTTCTTT	CASSYGGPNTEAFF
NA	TRBV5-5	NA	TRBJ2-7	TGCGCCAGCAGCCAAGAGTTAGGATTCAGCTCCTACGAGCAGTACTTC	CASSQELGFSSYEQYF
NA	TRBV5-3	NA	TRBJ2-7	TGTGCCAGCAGCCCATGGGGAGCCTACGAGCAGTACTTC	CASSPWGAYEQYF
NA	TRBV11-2	TRBD1	TRBJ2-3	TGTGCCAGCAGCTTGGGACAGGGGCACACAGATACGCAGTATTTT	CASSLGQGHTDTQYF
NA	TRBV21-1	NA	TRBJ2-7	TGTGCCAGCAGCAAAGAGCCCACAGGGCCCTCGTACGAGCAGTACTTC	CASSKEPTGPSYEQYF
NA	TRBV7-8	TRBD1	TRBJ2-7	TGTGCCAGCAGCTTCCGCCGACAGGGGCACGAGCAGTACTTC	CASSFRRQGHEQYF
few	TRBV6-6	NA	TRBJ2-6	TGTGCCAGCAGTTATGGGGTCTCTGGGGCCAACGTCCTGACTTTC	CASSYGVSGANVLTF
NA	TRBV6-5	NA	TRBJ2-7	TGTGCCAGCAGTTATGGGGGGGCGAGGAACCCCTACGAGCAGTACTTC	CASSYGGARNPYEQYF
NA	TRBV11-3	NA	TRBJ2-4	TGTGCCAGCAGCCAGACTACAGGAAACATTCAGTACTTC	CASSQTTGNIQYF
NA	TRBV30	TRBD2	TRBJ2-2	TGTGCCTGGACGAGACTAGCGGACACCGGGGAGCTGTTTTTT	CAWTRLADTGELFF
NA	TRBV14	NA	TRBJ1-1	TGTGCCAGCAGCCAAGAATCAGGGAGAGGAGTGAACACTGAAGCTTTCTTT	CASSQESGRGVNTEAFF
NA	TRBV6-4	NA	TRBJ2-3	TGTGCCAGCAGTGACCGAGGGCAACCCAATACGCAGTATTTT	CASSDRGQPNTQYF
NA	TRBV10-3	TRBD1	TRBJ2-3	TGTGCCATCAGTGAGTCCGGGACAGGTTATAGCACAGATACGCAGTATTTT	CAISESGTGYSTDTQYF
NA	TRBV19	NA	TRBJ2-5	TGTGCCAGTAGTATAGATCAAGAGACCCAGTACTTC	CASSIDQETQYF
few	TRBV6-1	NA	TRBJ1-1	TGTGCCAGCAGTTCTGGGGAGGTCACTGAAGCTTTCTTT	CASSSGEVTEAFF
NA	TRBV4-3	NA	TRBJ2-4	TGCGCCAGCAGCCAAGATAGTGGTTTTACCAAAAACATTCAGTACTTC	CASSQDSGFTKNIQYF
NA	TRBV6-4	TRBD1	TRBJ1-1	TGTGCCAGCAGTGAACAGGGGGAGAACACTGAAGCTTTCTTT	CASSEQGENTEAFF
NA	TRBV5-4	TRBD1	TRBJ1-5	TGTGCCAGCAGTTTTACACAGGGGAGCAATCAGCCCCAGCATTTT	CASSFTQGSNQPQHF
NA	TRBV4-3	TRBD1	TRBJ1-3	TGCGCCAGCAGCCAAGACGTTGGGACAGGGCGAAACACCATATATTTT	CASSQDVGTGRNTIYF